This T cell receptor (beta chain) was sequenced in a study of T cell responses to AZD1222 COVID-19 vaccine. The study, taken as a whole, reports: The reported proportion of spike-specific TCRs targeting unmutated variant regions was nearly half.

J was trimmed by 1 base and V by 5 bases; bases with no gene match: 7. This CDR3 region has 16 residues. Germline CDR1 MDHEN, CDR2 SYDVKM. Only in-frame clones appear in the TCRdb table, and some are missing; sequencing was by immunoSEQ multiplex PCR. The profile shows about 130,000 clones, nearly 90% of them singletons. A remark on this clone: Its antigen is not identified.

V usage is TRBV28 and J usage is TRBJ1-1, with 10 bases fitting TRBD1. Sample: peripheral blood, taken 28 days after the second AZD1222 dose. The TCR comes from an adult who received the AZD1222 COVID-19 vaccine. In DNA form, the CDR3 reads TGTGCCAGCAGTGCCGACAGGGGGCGCCCGAACACTGAAGCTTTCTTT. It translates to CASSADRGRPNTEAFF. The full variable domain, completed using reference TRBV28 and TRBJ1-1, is DVKVTQSSRYLVKRTGEKVFLECVQDMDHENMFWYRQDPGLGLRLIYFSYDVKMKEKGDIPEGYSVSREKKERFSLILESASTNQTSMYLCASSADRGRPNTEAFFGQGTRLTVV.